The 5 T cell receptor beta chains below come from one sample, sequenced in a study of tumor and adjacent non-tumor tissue in lung cancer. This sample's RNA came from whole unsorted tissue. The library came from three nested PCR rounds adapted from ARM-PCR protocols. TCRdb reprocessed the multiplex PCR reads with MiXCR, giving one entry per CDR3 protein. Of 75,000 to 100,000 distinct CDR3 sequences listed, about 72% are singletons. The sequencing input was lung tumor tissue. The receptor source for this set is a man aged 55 to 70 with non-small cell lung cancer.

This clonotype was detected only once. A much larger clone differs by one base, so this may be a read error. This sequence joins TRBV27 and TRBJ1-1; D is unclear. Trimming took off 4 bases at V and 5 bases at J, with 17 bases between the two ends. This CDR3 spans 15 amino acids. CDR1 is MNHEY and CDR2 is SMNVEV in the germline V gene (reference sequence). The CDR3 region is CASSSIDIVGTEAFF. The CDR3 DNA reads TGTGCCAGCAGTTCGATTGACATAGTCGGTACTGAAGCTTTCTTT.

This clonotype has ten or more counts. This chain joins TRBV5-4 and TRBJ2-3; possibly TRBD1 or TRBD2 for D (5 bases each). CDR1 and CDR2 (germline): SGHNT, YYREEE (reference sequence). Deletions cut 4 bases from V and 8 bases from J, with 20 bases between. This CDR3 spans 15 amino acids. The DNA for the CDR3 is TGTGCCAGCAGCCAATGGGACGGCGGCGGGTTTACGCAGTATTTT. The encoded protein is CASSQWDGGGFTQYF.

The J gene is TRBJ2-7, the V gene TRBV4-2; possible D gene TRBD1, 6 bases. Germline V lookup: CDR1 LGHNA, CDR2 YNFKEQ. The CDR3 loop spans 13 amino acids. CDR3 amino acids: CASSLEQGYEQYV. The CDR3 DNA reads as TGTGCCAGCAGCCTTGAGCAGGGGTACGAGCAGTATGTC.

This clonotype was counted ten times or more. This chain connects TRBV5-1 to TRBJ1-5; D uncertain. The length of the CDR3 is 15 residues. Trimming removed 0 bases at V and 0 bases at J, with 7 bases between. Germline CDR1 reads SGHRS; CDR2 reads YFSETQ. CDR3 region: CASSLDEGSNQPQHF. The CDR3 region has the DNA TGCGCCAGCAGCTTGGATGAGGGTAGCAATCAGCCCCAGCATTTT.

Comments on this clonotype: This may stem from a read error, because a much larger clone lies one nucleotide away. The genes are TRBV12-5 and TRBJ2-1; TRBD1 aligns across 7 bases. This CDR3 comprises 16 residues. V dropped 6 bases and J dropped 4; count of bases not matched to a gene: 12. From germline, CDR1 is LGHNT and CDR2 FRNRAP. The CDR3 here is CASGTREGAVYNEQFF. The CDR3 DNA reads TGTGCTAGTGGAACGAGAGAGGGGGCGGTGTACAATGAGCAGTTCTTC.